This TCR beta chain appears in the sequencing data of a study of blood T cell repertoires in COVID-19. The wider study: In each case, the material was cDNA or gDNA derived from T cells, B-cell-depleted T cells, or PBMCs.

The data were produced by immunoSEQ multiplex PCR, yet TCRdb's version contains in-frame clones alone and is incomplete. The sample contains about 34,000 clones, 75% to 90% of which appear only once. This clone was seen more than once but under ten times. The sequenced sample consisted of peripheral blood. This TCR derives from an older woman with acute or convalescent COVID-19.

The CDR3 DNA is TGTGCCAGCAGCCCTTCTCAGGGAATGTCTCATAATTCACCCCTCCACTTT. Translating it yields CASSPSQGMSHNSPLHF. This chain joins TRBV7-9 and TRBJ1-6; D is perhaps TRBD1 (5 bases). The germline V gene encodes CDR1 SEHNR and CDR2 FQNEAQ (reference sequence). Trimming left V 5 bases short and J 5 bases short, with 19 bases between. CDR3 size: 17 residues.